Each of the 21 T cell receptor beta chains below was sequenced from the same sample in a study of blood T cell repertoires in COVID-19. The method was immunoSEQ multiplex PCR; TCRdb's version includes in-frame clones alone and lacks a portion of them. The sample has roughly 80,000 clones; roughly nine tenths are singletons. Source material: peripheral blood. All receptors derive from a woman aged 80 or over with active or convalescent COVID-19.

This chain joins TRBV5-1 and TRBJ2-1; D remains unclear. V was cut by 4 bases and J by 2 bases, with 7 bases left in between. This CDR3 has 13 amino acids. Germline lookup yields CDR1 SGHRS and CDR2 YFSETQ. This CDR3 reads CASSLGAYNEQFF. CDR3 DNA sequence: TGCGCCAGCAGCCTAGGCGCCTACAATGAGCAGTTCTTC. The complete variable domain, with remaining parts taken from reference TRBV5-1 and TRBJ2-1, reads KAGVTQTPRYLIKTRGQQVTLSCSPISGHRSVSWYQQTPGQGLQFLFEYFSETQRNKGNFPGRFSGRQFSNSRSEMNVSTLELGDSALYLCASSLGAYNEQFFGPGTRLTVL.

By share of the sample, this clone is medium-sized. The chain is built from TRBV29-1 and TRBJ2-2; 10 nucleotides match TRBD2. The CDR3 extends over 15 amino acids. Trimming at V came to 2 bases and at J to 5 bases, leaving 5 bases not matched to a gene. The germline V gene has CDR1 SQVTM and CDR2 ANQGSEA. CDR3 coding DNA: TGCAGCGTTGAAAAACTAGCGGGGAATACCGGGGAGCTGTTTTTT. It yields the protein CSVEKLAGNTGELFF.

The chain links TRBV5-6 to TRBJ2-3; 11 bases agree with TRBD2. There are 18 residues in the CDR3. V shed 4 bases and J 6 bases; nucleotides not matched to a gene: 16. CDR1 and CDR2 (germline): SGHDT, YYEEEE. Here the CDR3 DNA reads TGTGCCAGCAGCCACAGAGTCACTAGCGGGAGCAGGGGCGATACGCAGTATTTT. It codes for CASSHRVTSGSRGDTQYF.

The gene calls are TRBV5-1 and TRBJ2-1; tentative D call: TRBD1 (6 bases). This CDR3 region has 13 residues. Germline-derived CDR1 and CDR2 are SGHRS and YFSETQ. V was clipped by 4 bases and J by 4 bases, with 9 bases between them. The CDR3 sequence: CASSETGYNEQFF. The CDR3 nucleotides read TGCGCCAGCAGCGAAACAGGGTACAATGAGCAGTTCTTC. The full variable domain, rest sourced from reference TRBV5-1 and TRBJ2-1, is KAGVTQTPRYLIKTRGQQVTLSCSPISGHRSVSWYQQTPGQGLQFLFEYFSETQRNKGNFPGRFSGRQFSNSRSEMNVSTLELGDSALYLCASSETGYNEQFFGPGTRLTVL.

V usage is TRBV29-1 and J usage is TRBJ1-1; 9 bases map to TRBD1. J lost 5 bases, V lost 7 bases, and 5 bases had no gene match. The V gene's germline CDR1 is SQVTM and CDR2 ANQGSEA. The CDR3 has 12 residues. The CDR3: CSATGGWTEAFF. Written as DNA, the CDR3 is TGCAGCGCCACAGGGGGCTGGACTGAAGCTTTCTTT.

V gene TRBV27 combines with J gene TRBJ2-3; TRBD2 aligns across 8 bases. V shed 5 bases, J shed 5 bases, and the junction held 9 bases outside the gene matches. Germline V gives CDR1 MNHEY, CDR2 SMNVEV (reference sequence). There are 15 residues in the CDR3. The CDR3 reads CASSVRGAEKDTQYF. CDR3 bases: TGTGCCAGCAGTGTGCGGGGGGCAGAGAAAGATACGCAGTATTTT.

The V and J genes are TRBV2 and TRBJ1-4; 9 bases match TRBD1. The germline V gene encodes CDR1 SNHLY and CDR2 FYNNEI. CDR3 size: 14 residues. Germline trimming cut 7 bases from V and 8 bases from J; bases unmatched to any gene: 8. In DNA, the CDR3 is TGTGCCAGCAACTTACAGGGGGCCGGAGAAAAACTGTTTTTT. It is translated as CASNLQGAGEKLFF.

The chain combines TRBV7-9 with TRBJ1-2; TRBD1 aligns across 7 bases. The trim removed 1 base at V and 2 bases at J, leaving 7 bases unmatched. The CDR3 contains 16 residues. CDR1 is SEHNR and CDR2 is FQNEAQ in the germline V gene (reference sequence). The CDR3 spells CASSLGGAQGNYGYTF. The CDR3 DNA is TGTGCCAGCAGCTTAGGGGGGGCACAGGGGAACTATGGCTACACCTTC.

This clone was observed a single time. V usage is TRBV19 and J usage is TRBJ2-3; 9 positions match TRBD2. This CDR3 comprises 17 residues. The V segment lost 3 bases and the J segment 6 bases; nucleotides outside the gene matches: 13. Germline V gene sequence: CDR1 LNHDA, CDR2 SQIVND (reference sequence). The CDR3 is CASSIQGSGRKGDTQYF. Written as DNA, the CDR3 is TGTGCCAGTAGTATTCAAGGTAGCGGGAGAAAAGGGGATACGCAGTATTTT.

The rearrangement uses TRBV7-9 and TRBJ2-3, with D possibly matching TRBD2 (6 bases). The CDR3 totals 17 residues. Germline V CDR1 and CDR2: SEHNR, FQNEAQ (reference sequence). The V end lost 5 bases, the J end lost 3 bases, and 21 bases lay between the germline ends. The CDR3 spells CASSPPRSGAKTDTQYF. CDR3 sequence (DNA): TGTGCCAGCAGCCCGCCGAGGTCGGGAGCGAAGACAGATACGCAGTATTTT.

This chain uses TRBV6-4 with TRBJ1-5; 7 bases match TRBD1. CDR3 size: 16 residues. CDR1 is MRHNA, CDR2 SNTAGT, per germline. The V gene end was trimmed by 3 bases and the J gene end by 4 bases; junction bases not matched to a gene: 9. Written as DNA, the CDR3 is TGTGCCAGCAGTGAAAGGAAACAGGGGAGGAATCAGCCCCAGCATTTT. It translates to CASSERKQGRNQPQHF.

The chain employs TRBV9 and TRBJ2-1; 11 bases align to TRBD2. The CDR3 length is 17 residues. In germline, CDR1 is SGDLS, CDR2 YYNGEE. Trimming took 0 bases from V and 2 from J; bases not matched to a gene: 4. The CDR3 is CASSVALAGAAYNEQFF. The CDR3 DNA sequence: TGTGCCAGCAGCGTAGCACTAGCGGGGGCAGCCTACAATGAGCAGTTCTTC.

The V and J genes are TRBV9 and TRBJ2-5; no reliable D call. V gave up 4 bases and J gave up 4 bases, with 8 bases separating them. CDR1 is SGDLS and CDR2 is YYNGEE in the germline V gene. The CDR3 runs 12 residues. The CDR3 region has the DNA TGTGCCAGCAGCCGATTCGGAGAGACCCAGTACTTC. The encoded protein is CASSRFGETQYF. Looking up the rest from reference TRBV9 and TRBJ2-5 gives the full variable domain: DSGVTQTPKHLITATGQRVTLRCSPRSGDLSVYWYQQSLDQGLQFLIQYYNGEERAKGNILERFSAQQFPDLHSELNLSSLELGDSALYFCASSRFGETQYFGPGTRLLVL.

V gene TRBV13 combines with J gene TRBJ2-2; a weak D match, TRBD1 (6 bases). The length of the CDR3 is 12 residues. V was cut by 5 bases and J by 8 bases, with 9 bases left in between. Germline CDR1 PRHDT, CDR2 FYEKMQ (reference sequence). CDR3: CASSTGPGELFF. The CDR3 DNA follows: TGTGCCAGCAGCACAGGGCCGGGGGAGCTGTTTTTT.

This chain links TRBV6-2 or TRBV6-3 with TRBJ2-6; no clear D gene. This CDR3 region has 15 residues. Trimming cost V 5 bases and J 4 bases, with 12 bases left between them. Looked up from germline, CDR1 is MNHEY and CDR2 is SVGEGT. CDR3 sequence reads: CASSPGISGANVLTF. The CDR3 DNA reads as TGTGCCAGCAGTCCGGGTATTTCAGGGGCCAACGTCCTGACTTTC.

This clone appeared once. The V gene is TRBV7-2, the J gene TRBJ1-1, with no clear D. The ends were cut back, 5 bases at V and 5 bases at J, with 18 bases in the middle. Germline-derived CDR1 and CDR2 are SGHTA and FQGNSA. The CDR3 is made up of 15 amino acids. The CDR3 loop is CASSPWSRANTEAFF. CDR3 DNA: TGTGCCAGCAGCCCCTGGTCCCGCGCTAATACTGAAGCTTTCTTT.

This chain uses TRBV10-3 with TRBJ2-5, with D perhaps TRBD2 (6 bases). Germline V lookup: CDR1 ENHRY, CDR2 SYGVKD. V was clipped by 4 bases and J by 4 bases, with 16 bases between them. The CDR3 contains 15 residues. In DNA, the CDR3 is TGTGCCATCAGTGTCACGGCGGGGCTCGGAGAGACCCAGTACTTC. Its protein product is CAISVTAGLGETQYF.

V and J are TRBV4-1 and TRBJ1-3; D is unresolved. CDR3 length: 16 residues. Germline lookup yields CDR1 MGHRA and CDR2 YSYEKL. The germline V and J ends were trimmed by 1 base and 0 bases, with 10 bases remaining between them. CDR3 DNA: TGCGCCAGCAGCCAAGTGAGGACTACCTCTGGAAACACCATATATTTT. Protein product: CASSQVRTTSGNTIYF.

V usage is TRBV10-3 and J usage is TRBJ1-5, with a tentative D call TRBD1 (5 bases). The CDR3 is 17 amino acids. The germline V and J ends were trimmed by 3 bases and 2 bases, with 17 bases remaining between them. The V gene's germline CDR1 is ENHRY and CDR2 SYGVKD. The CDR3 DNA reads TGTGCCATCAGTGACAGGGCGGCACTGGCTGGCAATCAGCCCCAGCATTTT. This codes for CAISDRAALAGNQPQHF.

The chain recombines TRBV28 with TRBJ1-5, with D tentatively TRBD1 (5 bases). The CDR3 has 18 residues. V lost 5 bases and J 3 bases, leaving 23 bases between the germline ends. The germline CDR1 and CDR2 sequences are MDHEN and SYDVKM. CDR3 bases: TGTGCCAGCAGTCCCTTCCTTGCTTTTAGGGGCTTCAATCAGCCCCAGCATTTT. This encodes CASSPFLAFRGFNQPQHF.

CDR3 amino acids: CASSPRTGTQETQYF. The CDR3 DNA sequence: TGTGCCAGCAGCCCCCGGACAGGGACCCAAGAGACCCAGTACTTC. This chain joins TRBV7-6 and TRBJ2-5; 8 bases agree with TRBD1. Germline lookup yields CDR1 SGHVS and CDR2 FNYEAQ. J lost 1 base, V lost 5 bases, and 6 bases had no gene match. The CDR3 sequence is 15 residues long.